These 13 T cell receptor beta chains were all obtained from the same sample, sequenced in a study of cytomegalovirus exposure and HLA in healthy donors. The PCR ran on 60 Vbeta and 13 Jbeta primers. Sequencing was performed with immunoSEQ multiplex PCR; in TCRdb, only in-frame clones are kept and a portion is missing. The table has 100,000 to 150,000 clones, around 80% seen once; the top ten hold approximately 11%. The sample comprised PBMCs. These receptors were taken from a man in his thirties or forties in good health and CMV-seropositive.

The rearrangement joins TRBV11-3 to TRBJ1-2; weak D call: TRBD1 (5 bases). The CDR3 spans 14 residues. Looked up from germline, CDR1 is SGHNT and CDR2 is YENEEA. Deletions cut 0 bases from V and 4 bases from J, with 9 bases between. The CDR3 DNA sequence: TGTGCCAGCAGCTTAGATCCTCAGGGCTATGGCTACACCTTC. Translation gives CASSLDPQGYGYTF.

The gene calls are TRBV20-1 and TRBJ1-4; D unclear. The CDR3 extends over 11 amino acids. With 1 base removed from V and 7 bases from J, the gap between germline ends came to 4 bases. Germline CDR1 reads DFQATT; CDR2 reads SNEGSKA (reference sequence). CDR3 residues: CSARVLEKLFF. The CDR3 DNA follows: TGCAGTGCTAGAGTACTTGAAAAACTGTTTTTT.

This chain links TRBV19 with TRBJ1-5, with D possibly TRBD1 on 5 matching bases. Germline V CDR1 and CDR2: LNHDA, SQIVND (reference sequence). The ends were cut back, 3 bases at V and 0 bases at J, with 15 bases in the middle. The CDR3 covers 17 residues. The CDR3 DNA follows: TGTGCCAGTAGTATGTCGCGACAGACCTATAGCAATCAGCCCCAGCATTTT. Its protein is CASSMSRQTYSNQPQHF.

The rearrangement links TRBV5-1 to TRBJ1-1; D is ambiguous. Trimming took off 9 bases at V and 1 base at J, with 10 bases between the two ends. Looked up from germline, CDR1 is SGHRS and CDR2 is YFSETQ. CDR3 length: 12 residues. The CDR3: CATRRGNTEAFF. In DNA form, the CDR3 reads TGCGCCACCCGGCGGGGGAACACTGAAGCTTTCTTT.

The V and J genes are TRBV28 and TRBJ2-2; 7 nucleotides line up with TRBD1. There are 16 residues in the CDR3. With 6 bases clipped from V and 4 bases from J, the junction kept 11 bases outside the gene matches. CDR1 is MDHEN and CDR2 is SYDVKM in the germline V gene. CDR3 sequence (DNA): TGTGCCAGCAGGGGTTGGACAGGTCAACTCACCGGGGAGCTGTTTTTT. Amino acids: CASRGWTGQLTGELFF.

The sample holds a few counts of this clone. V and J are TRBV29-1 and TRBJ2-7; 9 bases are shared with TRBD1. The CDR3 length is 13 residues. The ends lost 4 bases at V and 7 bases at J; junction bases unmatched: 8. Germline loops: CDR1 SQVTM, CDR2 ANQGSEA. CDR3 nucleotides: TGCAGCGTTGTGGGACAGGGAGGGGAGGAGCAGTACTTC. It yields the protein CSVVGQGGEEQYF.

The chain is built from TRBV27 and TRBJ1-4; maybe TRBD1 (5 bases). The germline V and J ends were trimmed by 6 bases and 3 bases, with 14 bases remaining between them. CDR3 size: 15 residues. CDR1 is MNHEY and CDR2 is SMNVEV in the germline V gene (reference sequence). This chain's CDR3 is CASRLTGRANEKLFF. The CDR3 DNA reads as TGTGCCAGCAGGCTCACAGGAAGGGCTAATGAAAAACTGTTTTTT.

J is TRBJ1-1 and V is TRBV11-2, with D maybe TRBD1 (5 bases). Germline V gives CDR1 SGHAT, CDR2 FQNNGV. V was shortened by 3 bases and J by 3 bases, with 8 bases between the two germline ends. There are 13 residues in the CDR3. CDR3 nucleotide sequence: TGTGCCAGCAGCTTTGTCAGGGACACTGAAGCTTTCTTT. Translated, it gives CASSFVRDTEAFF.

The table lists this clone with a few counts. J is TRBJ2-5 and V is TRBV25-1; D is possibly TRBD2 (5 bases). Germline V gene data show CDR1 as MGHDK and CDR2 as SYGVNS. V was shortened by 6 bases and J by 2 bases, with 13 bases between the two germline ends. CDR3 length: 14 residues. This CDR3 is CASSPPLAQETQYF. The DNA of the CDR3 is TGTGCCAGCAGCCCTCCGCTAGCTCAAGAGACCCAGTACTTC.

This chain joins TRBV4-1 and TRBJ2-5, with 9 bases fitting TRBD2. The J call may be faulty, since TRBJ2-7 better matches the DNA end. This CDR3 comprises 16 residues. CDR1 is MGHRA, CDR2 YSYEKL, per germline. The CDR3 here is CASSVAGGKFTYEQYF. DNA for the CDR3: TGCGCCAGCAGCGTTGCGGGAGGGAAATTCACCTACGAGCAGTACTTC.

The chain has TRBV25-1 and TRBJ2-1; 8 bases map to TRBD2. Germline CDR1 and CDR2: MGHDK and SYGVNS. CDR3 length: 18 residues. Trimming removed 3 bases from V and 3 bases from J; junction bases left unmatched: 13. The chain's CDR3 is CASSDRASGSLHYNEQFF. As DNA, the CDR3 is TGTGCCAGCAGTGATCGAGCTAGCGGGTCTCTTCACTACAATGAGCAGTTCTTC.

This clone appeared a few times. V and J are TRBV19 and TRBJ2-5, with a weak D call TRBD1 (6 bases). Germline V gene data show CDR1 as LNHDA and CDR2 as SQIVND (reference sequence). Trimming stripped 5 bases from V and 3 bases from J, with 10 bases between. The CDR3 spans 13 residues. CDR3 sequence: CASSWTAKETQYF. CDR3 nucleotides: TGTGCCAGTAGTTGGACAGCCAAAGAGACCCAGTACTTC.

The CDR3 here is CASSLISSGGRQPQHF. CDR3 DNA sequence: TGTGCCAGCAGCTTAATCTCGTCAGGGGGCCGACAGCCCCAGCATTTT. This chain joins TRBV7-3 and TRBJ1-5; TRBD1 matches 8 bases. Trimming took 1 base from V and 7 from J; bases not matched to a gene: 9. Germline V gene data show CDR1 as SGHTA and CDR2 as FQGTGA. The CDR3 runs to 16 residues.